This TCR beta chain stems from a study of blood T cell repertoires in COVID-19. The repertoire was sequenced with immunoSEQ multiplex PCR; TCRdb's copy has only in-frame clones and lacks some. The sample holds 300,000 to 350,000 clones, 90% seen once. The CDR3 covers 16 residues. Trimming removed 4 bases from V and 0 bases from J; junction bases left unmatched: 5. CDR1 is SGHRS, CDR2 YFSETQ, per germline. The chain employs TRBV5-1 and TRBJ1-1, with 11 bases aligning to TRBD1. The TCR was taken from a woman aged 25 to 39 who had been exposed to COVID-19. The sample comprised PBMCs or T cells enriched from blood (not recorded which). The CDR3 region is CASSPRTGGLNTEAFF. In DNA form, the CDR3 reads TGCGCCAGCAGCCCTAGGACAGGGGGCTTGAACACTGAAGCTTTCTTT.